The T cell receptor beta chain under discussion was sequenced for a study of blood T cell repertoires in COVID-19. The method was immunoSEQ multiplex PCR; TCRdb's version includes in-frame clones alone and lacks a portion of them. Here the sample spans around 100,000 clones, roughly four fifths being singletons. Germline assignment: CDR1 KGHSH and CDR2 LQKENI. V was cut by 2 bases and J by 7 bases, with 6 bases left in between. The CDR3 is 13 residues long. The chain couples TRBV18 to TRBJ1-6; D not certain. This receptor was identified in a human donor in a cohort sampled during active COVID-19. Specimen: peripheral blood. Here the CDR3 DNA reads TGTGCCAGCTCACCAACAGTCAATTCACCCCTCCACTTT. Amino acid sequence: CASSPTVNSPLHF.